This T cell receptor (beta chain) stems from a study of T cell responses to AZD1222 COVID-19 vaccine. Study-level information: Analysis merged second doses at about 4 or about 12 weeks.

Germline CDR1 and CDR2: LGHNA and YSLEER. The CDR3 runs 15 residues. V lost 1 base and J lost 7; bases outside the gene matches: 9. Study findings and constraints: Spike regions recognized by vaccine-associated CD4 TCRs spanned the protein, led by 160-218 and 743-854. Donors were largely white British and mainly female; clonal diversity was possibly underestimated.

This clone was found once. Antigen specificity is unknown. The repertoire was sequenced with immunoSEQ multiplex PCR; TCRdb's copy has only in-frame clones and lacks some. The sample has about 190,000 clones, roughly 91% seen once. The sample in question was peripheral blood, obtained on day 0 of AZD1222 vaccination. J is TRBJ2-7 and V is TRBV4-3, with 8 bases that match TRBD1. The source is an adult in good health. As DNA, the CDR3 is TGCGCCAGCAGCCAAGGGACAGGGAGCGGAGGGGAGCAGTACTTC. Translated, it gives CASSQGTGSGGEQYF.